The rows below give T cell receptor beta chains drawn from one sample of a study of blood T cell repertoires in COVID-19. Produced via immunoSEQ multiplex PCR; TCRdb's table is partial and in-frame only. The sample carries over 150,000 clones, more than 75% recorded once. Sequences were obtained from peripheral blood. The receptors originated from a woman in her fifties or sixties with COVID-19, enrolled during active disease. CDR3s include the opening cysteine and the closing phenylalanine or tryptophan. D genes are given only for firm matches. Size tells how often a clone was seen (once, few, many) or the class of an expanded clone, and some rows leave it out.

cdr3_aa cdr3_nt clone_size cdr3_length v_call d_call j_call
CASSSYRGVGLGTQYF TGTGCCAGTAGTTCCTACAGGGGCGTCGGGTTAGGGACCCAGTACTTC - 16 TRBV19 TRBD1 TRBJ2-5
CAGKTENPEAFF TGTGCCGGCAAGACAGAAAACCCTGAAGCTTTCTTT - 12 TRBV2 - TRBJ1-1
CASSPVRRTGVYGYTF TGTGCCAGCAGCCCAGTTCGTCGGACAGGTGTCTATGGCTACACCTTC - 16 TRBV5-6 TRBD1 TRBJ1-2
CASSRQGREKLFF TGTGCCAGCTCACGGCAGGGCCGAGAAAAACTGTTTTTT - 13 TRBV18 - TRBJ1-4
CSVVTGMNTEAFF TGCAGCGTGGTGACAGGAATGAACACTGAAGCTTTCTTT - 13 TRBV29-1 - TRBJ1-1
CASGTGALGNQPQHF TGTGCTAGTGGAACAGGGGCCCTTGGCAATCAGCCCCAGCATTTT - 15 TRBV12-5 TRBD1 TRBJ1-5
CASSSQGYSYGYTF TGTGCCAGTAGTTCCCAGGGTTATAGCTATGGCTACACCTTC - 14 TRBV19 - TRBJ1-2
CPSSVGGGQGLMNTEAFF TGCCCCAGCAGCGTCGGGGGGGGCCAGGGGCTCATGAACACTGAAGCTTTCTTT few 18 TRBV9 - TRBJ1-1
CASRTTTGTGYGYTF TGTGCCAGCAGAACAACGACAGGGACGGGCTATGGCTACACCTTC once 15 TRBV7-9 TRBD1 TRBJ1-2
CASRLAGDEQFF TGCGCCAGCAGACTAGCGGGGGATGAGCAGTTCTTC - 12 TRBV5-1 TRBD2 TRBJ2-1
CASRSSGSSYNEQFF TGTGCCAGCAGAAGTAGCGGGAGCTCCTACAATGAGCAGTTCTTC - 15 TRBV2 TRBD2 TRBJ2-1
CATSDRTGTGLYNEQFF TGTGCCACCAGTGATCGGACCGGGACAGGGCTATACAATGAGCAGTTCTTC - 17 TRBV24-1 TRBD1 TRBJ2-1
CASSDSISGAGGYTF TGTGCCAGCAGTGACTCGATTTCAGGGGCAGGTGGCTACACCTTC - 15 TRBV6-4 - TRBJ1-2
CASSSVFTGELFF TGTGCCAGCTCGTCGGTGTTCACCGGGGAGCTGTTTTTT once 13 TRBV6-6 - TRBJ2-2
CASSYLLRGQKSPLHF TGTGCCAGCAGTTACCTACTGAGGGGGCAGAAGTCACCCCTCCACTTT - 16 TRBV6-5 TRBD1 TRBJ1-6
CASSETSGGTQYF TGTGCCAGCTCAGAGACTAGCGGGGGCACGCAGTATTTT - 13 TRBV18 TRBD2 TRBJ2-3
CASSLTGSNEKLFF TGCGCCAGCAGCTTAACAGGGAGTAATGAAAAACTGTTTTTT - 14 TRBV5-1 - TRBJ1-4
CASSPVGGGTEAFF TGTGCCAGCAGCCCGGTGGGAGGGGGGACTGAAGCTTTCTTT - 14 TRBV5-4 - TRBJ1-1
CASIIFDRPQDGYTF TGTGCCAGCATCATATTCGACAGGCCACAGGATGGCTACACCTTC few 15 TRBV2 - TRBJ1-2
CSASPRFPSINYGYTF TGCAGTGCTAGTCCCAGGTTCCCTTCCATTAACTATGGCTACACCTTC - 16 TRBV20-1 - TRBJ1-2
CASSNQGFREQFF TGTGCCAGCAGTAATCAGGGCTTCCGTGAGCAGTTCTTC - 13 TRBV12-3/TRBV12-4 - TRBJ2-1
CASSPRDSRGLDEQFF TGTGCCAGTAGTCCGCGGGACTCCCGAGGGTTAGATGAGCAGTTCTTC - 16 TRBV19 - TRBJ2-1
CASSFSPNTEAFF TGTGCCAGCAGTTTCTCCCCGAACACTGAAGCTTTCTTT few 13 TRBV28 - TRBJ1-1
CATSDPGQGGYEQFF TGTGCCACCAGTGATCCTGGACAGGGCGGATATGAGCAGTTCTTC - 15 TRBV24-1 TRBD1 TRBJ2-1
CASSRGLSYEQYF TGTGCCAGCAGCCGGGGACTTTCCTACGAGCAGTACTTC - 13 TRBV6-5 - TRBJ2-7
CASSQNRDRGSEAFF TGTGCCAGTAGTCAAAACCGGGACAGGGGCTCTGAAGCTTTCTTT - 15 TRBV19 TRBD1 TRBJ1-1
CATPGDRVRGRNTEAFF TGTGCCACCCCCGGGGACAGGGTACGCGGGAGGAACACTGAAGCTTTCTTT - 17 TRBV15 TRBD1 TRBJ1-1
CASSRVTGGAVGDTEAFF TGCGCCAGCAGCCGGGTGACAGGGGGCGCAGTCGGGGACACTGAAGCTTTCTTT few 18 TRBV4-1 TRBD1 TRBJ1-1
CASSSGLAETQYF TGTGCCAGCAGTTCCGGACTAGCCGAGACCCAGTACTTC - 13 TRBV6-5 TRBD2 TRBJ2-5
CASSLAVTSGGNEQFF TGTGCCAGCAGCTTGGCGGTGACTAGCGGGGGCAATGAGCAGTTCTTC - 16 TRBV5-4 TRBD2 TRBJ2-1
CASSLIGTGGIQPQHF TGTGCCAGCAGCTTGATTGGGACAGGGGGAATTCAGCCCCAGCATTTT - 16 TRBV5-6 TRBD1 TRBJ1-5
CSARDQFEAFF TGCAGTGCTAGAGATCAGTTTGAAGCTTTCTTT - 11 TRBV20-1 - TRBJ1-1
CASSLRGPRQPQHF TGTGCCAGCAGCTTAAGGGGCCCAAGGCAGCCCCAGCATTTT - 14 TRBV7-2 - TRBJ1-5
CASSPPGRVQPLHF TGTGCCAGCTCACCACCGGGCAGGGTTCAGCCCCTCCACTTT - 14 TRBV18 - TRBJ1-6
CASSYYRGPGEQYF TGTGCCAGCAGCTACTACAGGGGCCCCGGTGAGCAGTACTTC - 14 TRBV7-2 TRBD1 TRBJ2-7
CASSLASQGRMNTEAFF TGTGCCAGCAGCTTAGCGTCCCAGGGCCGGATGAACACTGAAGCTTTCTTT - 17 TRBV7-9 - TRBJ1-1
CASSSGFNYGYTF TGCGCCAGCAGCTCCGGGTTTAACTATGGCTACACCTTC - 13 TRBV5-1 - TRBJ1-2
CASGLSPGTVGYTF TGTGCTAGTGGTTTGAGCCCAGGGACAGTTGGCTACACCTTC - 14 TRBV12-5 TRBD1 TRBJ1-2
CASSYSPRRTSGYTF TGTGCCAGCAGTTACTCCCCCAGGCGAACGTCCGGCTACACCTTC - 15 TRBV6-5 - TRBJ1-2
CASRRSSGSVVDTGELFF TGTGCCAGCAGGAGGAGTAGCGGGAGTGTGGTTGACACCGGGGAGCTGTTTTTT - 18 TRBV7-9 TRBD2 TRBJ2-2